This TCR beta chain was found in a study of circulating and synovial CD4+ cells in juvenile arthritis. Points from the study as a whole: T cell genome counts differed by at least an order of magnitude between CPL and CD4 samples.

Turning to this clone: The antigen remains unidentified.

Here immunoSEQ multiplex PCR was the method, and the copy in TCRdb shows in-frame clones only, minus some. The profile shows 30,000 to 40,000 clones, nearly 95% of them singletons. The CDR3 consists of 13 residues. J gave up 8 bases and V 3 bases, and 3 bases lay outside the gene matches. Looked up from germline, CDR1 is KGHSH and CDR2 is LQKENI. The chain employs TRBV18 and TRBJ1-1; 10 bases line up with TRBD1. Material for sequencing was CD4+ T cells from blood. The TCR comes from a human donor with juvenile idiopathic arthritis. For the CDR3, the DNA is TGTGCCAGCTCACCCGGACAGGGGGGCGAAGCTTTCTTT. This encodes CASSPGQGGEAFF.